These T cell receptor beta chains were read from a single sample in a study of human T cells and chemical hapten exposure. MiXCR, applied by TCRdb to the 5' RACE reads, yields one record per CDR3 protein. The sample shows 150,000 or so distinct CDR3 sequences, approximately 4% of them seen only once. The receptor set was obtained from a female donor in good health. Each CDR3 is given with its conserved first and last residue. A D gene is named only where the DNA matches it firmly. Size tells how often a clone was seen (once, few, many) or the class of an expanded clone, and some rows leave it out.

v_gene	abundance	d_gene	j_gene	CDR3nt	CDR3aa
TRBV11-1	few	TRBD2	TRBJ2-7	TGTGCCAGCAGCTCAACAGCGGGGGGGCCCTACGAGCAGTACTTC	CASSSTAGGPYEQYF
TRBV10-3	many	-	TRBJ2-4	TGTGCCATCAGTGAGTCGACCCGCGGGACAATGGCAAACATTCAGTACTTC	CAISESTRGTMANIQYF
TRBV12-3/TRBV12-4	many	-	TRBJ1-1	TGTGCCAGCACTACCGGGTTCACTGAAGCTTTCTTT	CASTTGFTEAFF
TRBV20-1	many	TRBD2	TRBJ2-7	TGCAGTGCTAGAGGGACTAGCGGGGGCCCTAACTCCTACGAGCAGTACTTC	CSARGTSGGPNSYEQYF
TRBV12-3/TRBV12-4	many	TRBD2	TRBJ2-1	TGTGCCAGCAGTCTAACTAGCGGGGTTATCAATGAGCAGTTCTTC	CASSLTSGVINEQFF
TRBV7-2	few	TRBD2	TRBJ2-3	TGTGCCAGCAGCTTAGGTCTAGGGCTAGCGGGGGGGCGGAATACGCAGTATTTT	CASSLGLGLAGGRNTQYF
TRBV7-9	medium-sized	-	TRBJ1-4	TGTGCCAGCAGCTTAGCAATTGGGGCCGAAAAACTGTTTTTT	CASSLAIGAEKLFF
TRBV5-1	-	-	TRBJ2-1	TGCGCCAGCAGCCCTACAGTGGGCTTGGGAGAGCAGTTCTTC	CASSPTVGLGEQFF
TRBV20-1	many	-	TRBJ2-3	TGCAGTGCTAGAGCTAGTTTAAACACAGATACGCAGTATTTT	CSARASLNTDTQYF
TRBV30	few	-	TRBJ1-5	TGTGCCTGGAGGGGGGGGACTTCCGATCAGCCCCAGCATTTT	CAWRGGTSDQPQHF
TRBV27	many	-	TRBJ1-3	TGTGCCAGCACAACATACCAACATGGAAACACCATATATTTT	CASTTYQHGNTIYF
TRBV6-6	many	TRBD1	TRBJ2-7	TGTGCCAGCAGTTACCCCGGACAGGGTCCGTCCTACGAGCAGTACTTC	CASSYPGQGPSYEQYF
TRBV10-3	many	-	TRBJ1-4	TGTGCCATCGACCAACAGGGAACGGGTGAAAAACTGTTTTTT	CAIDQQGTGEKLFF
TRBV10-3	many	-	TRBJ2-7	TGTGCCATCAGTGAGTCGGTGACACAGAACTCCTACGAGCAGTACTTC	CAISESVTQNSYEQYF
TRBV5-4	many	-	TRBJ2-2	TGTGCCAGCAGCTCCAAAGGGGGCGGGGACACCGGGGAGCTGTTTTTT	CASSSKGGGDTGELFF
TRBV14	many	-	TRBJ1-1	TGTGCCAGCAGCCAAGCAGGGGCGCGGGCTGAAGCTTTCTTT	CASSQAGARAEAFF
TRBV7-9	-	-	TRBJ1-1	TGTGCCAGCAGCCCCCCAATGTCCGGACAGATGAACACTGAAGCTTTCTTT	CASSPPMSGQMNTEAFF
TRBV6-6	many	-	TRBJ1-1	TGTGCCACCGTAGGGAGGTTTAGCGTCACTGAAGCTTTCTTT	CATVGRFSVTEAFF
TRBV9	many	-	TRBJ1-5	TGTGCCAGCAGCGTAGCAGGTAGCAATCAGCCCCAGCATTTT	CASSVAGSNQPQHF
TRBV29-1	-	-	TRBJ1-4	TGCAGCGTTGCCCCGAACAGGGTTGGAGAAAAACTGTTTTTT	CSVAPNRVGEKLFF
TRBV7-2	many	-	TRBJ2-1	TGTGCCAGCAGCTTAGACCGTTCCGCGGAGTATGAGCAGTTCTTC	CASSLDRSAEYEQFF
TRBV29-1	-	-	TRBJ1-1	TGCAGCGTTGAGGACAGAAAGAACACTGAAGCTTTCTTT	CSVEDRKNTEAFF
TRBV18	many	TRBD2	TRBJ2-4	TGTGCCAGCTCACCTAGCGCTAGCGGGGGCCCGAAGTACTTC	CASSPSASGGPKYF
TRBV12-3/TRBV12-4	many	-	TRBJ1-1	TGTGCCAGCAGCCAACTCCCCGGGACGGTGAACACTGAAGCTTTCTTT	CASSQLPGTVNTEAFF
TRBV25-1	many	-	TRBJ2-7	TGTGCCAGCAGTGAAAATCTGGGCCGCCATTTCGAGCAGTACTTC	CASSENLGRHFEQYF
TRBV5-1	many	TRBD2	TRBJ2-3	TGCGCCAGCAGCTTGGTAGCGGGGGGAAAAGATACGCAGTATTTT	CASSLVAGGKDTQYF
TRBV6-5	many	-	TRBJ1-4	TGTGCCAGCTCACCGGGGAGGGCGGGTAATGAAAAACTGTTTTTT	CASSPGRAGNEKLFF
TRBV27	many	-	TRBJ1-6	TGTGCCAGCAGTACAACAGGAAGGCTACTAAATTCACCCCTCCACTTT	CASSTTGRLLNSPLHF
TRBV11-2	-	-	TRBJ2-1	TGTGCCAGCAGCTTACCCCATGACACTGTGCACAACGATGAGCAGTTCTTC	CASSLPHDTVHNDEQFF
TRBV10-3	many	-	TRBJ2-2	TGTGCCGTCCGGTCACTAGCGAACACCGGGGAGCTGTTTTTT	CAVRSLANTGELFF
TRBV2	many	-	TRBJ2-5	TGTGCCGCGGGCGGTCAACAGGCCTCCGGGACCCAGTACTTC	CAAGGQQASGTQYF
TRBV7-2	many	TRBD2	TRBJ2-7	TGTGCCAGCAGCTTACAGCGGGGGGGCTCCTACGAGCAGTACTTC	CASSLQRGGSYEQYF
TRBV2	many	-	TRBJ1-5	TGTGCCAGCAGCCCTACTGTGGGTTATCAGCCCCAGCATTTT	CASSPTVGYQPQHF
TRBV3-1	many	TRBD2	TRBJ2-3	TGTGCCAGCAGCCTACAGGAGCAACTAGCGGTAAGCCCAGATACGCAGTATTTT	CASSLQEQLAVSPDTQYF
TRBV9	few	-	TRBJ1-3	TGTGCCAGCAGCGTAGAGGGATCTGGAAACACCATATATTTT	CASSVEGSGNTIYF
TRBV20-1	many	-	TRBJ1-5	TGCAGTGCTAGAGTAGGGCACGGGACCGCGGATTATCAGCCCCAGCATTTT	CSARVGHGTADYQPQHF
TRBV20-1	many	-	TRBJ1-4	TGCAGTGCTAGAGATCATGGGGGGACTAATGAAAAACTGTTTTTT	CSARDHGGTNEKLFF
TRBV19	many	TRBD2	TRBJ2-5	TGTGCCAGTAGTATGGGGGGGAACTTTCAGACCCAGTACTTC	CASSMGGNFQTQYF
TRBV12-3/TRBV12-4	many	-	TRBJ1-5	TGTGCCAGCAGTTTAAGCACAGGGAGGTTTCAGCCCCAGCATTTT	CASSLSTGRFQPQHF
TRBV6-1	many	TRBD1	TRBJ1-5	TGTGCCAGCAGTGAGGCCGGGACAGAGGGTTATCAGCCCCAGCATTTT	CASSEAGTEGYQPQHF
TRBV7-2	many	-	TRBJ2-3	TGTGCCAGCAGCTTATTAGGGGGGAGGACAGATACGCAGTATTTT	CASSLLGGRTDTQYF
TRBV6-2/TRBV6-3	many	TRBD2	TRBJ2-7	TGTGCCAGCAGTTATACTAGCGGGGGAAACGAGCAGTACTTC	CASSYTSGGNEQYF
TRBV28	-	-	TRBJ1-3	TGTGCCAGCAGTTCAACCCAACTCCTTTCAGGGGTCCTTCTCTCTGGAAACACCATATATTTT	CASSSTQLLSGVLLSGNTIYF
TRBV4-3	many	-	TRBJ2-5	TGCGCCAGCAGCCAAGGAGGACAGCCGGGCCATGAGACCCAGTACTTC	CASSQGGQPGHETQYF
TRBV30	many	-	TRBJ1-1	TGTGCCTGGAGTGTTAAGATCGTTCAAGCAAAGGGGGGAGCTTTCTTT	CAWSVKIVQAKGGAFF
TRBV5-1	many	-	TRBJ2-7	TGCGCCAGCAGCTTGGAGGGCAGGGGTATCGACGAGCAGTACTTC	CASSLEGRGIDEQYF
TRBV12-3/TRBV12-4	many	TRBD1	TRBJ1-1	TGTGCCAGCAGTTTGAGGACAGGGATGAACACTGAAGCTTTCTTT	CASSLRTGMNTEAFF
TRBV27	many	-	TRBJ2-7	TGTGCCAGCAGTCCTCGGCCGATCTACGAGCAGTACTTC	CASSPRPIYEQYF
TRBV20-1	many	TRBD1	TRBJ2-7	TGCAGTGCTAGAGGACAGGGGGCCGATAACTCCTACGAGCAGTACTTC	CSARGQGADNSYEQYF
TRBV20-1	many	TRBD2	TRBJ2-3	TGCAGTGCGGGGAGCGGGGCCCGCACAGATACGCAGTATTTT	CSAGSGARTDTQYF
TRBV20-1	many	TRBD1	TRBJ1-5	TGCAGTGCTTCCCCCGGACAGGGGGGGCCCTATAGCAATCAGCCCCAGCATTTT	CSASPGQGGPYSNQPQHF
TRBV20-1	many	-	TRBJ2-7	TGCAGTGCCCCGATCCCCGACGGAAGTCTAGGGCCCGAGCAGTACTTC	CSAPIPDGSLGPEQYF
TRBV4-1	-	TRBD1	TRBJ2-7	TGCGCCAGCAGCCAAGATGGGCGGTTTGCGGGACAGGGGGCTTACGAGCAGTACTTC	CASSQDGRFAGQGAYEQYF
TRBV18	many	TRBD1	TRBJ1-4	TGTGCCAGCTCACTAACAGACAGGGCATCTAATGAAAAACTGTTTTTT	CASSLTDRASNEKLFF
TRBV19	many	-	TRBJ1-6	TGTGCCAGTAGTATAGAGGGGCACAATTCACCCCTCCACTTT	CASSIEGHNSPLHF